What follows are 14 T cell receptor beta chains derived from one specimen sequenced in a study of blood T cell repertoires in COVID-19. Profiled with immunoSEQ multiplex PCR; TCRdb holds only in-frame clones, not every one. The table lists 120,000 or so clones, approximately 90% of them singletons. Sequenced material: peripheral blood. These receptors were taken from a human donor in a cohort sampled during active COVID-19.

The chain has TRBV10-3 and TRBJ1-1; possibly TRBD1 for D (6 bases). This CDR3 spans 14 amino acids. Germline V gives CDR1 ENHRY, CDR2 SYGVKD. V was cut by 6 bases and J by 0 bases, with 11 bases left in between. The CDR3 spells CAISLTGMNTEAFF. CDR3 nucleotide sequence: TGTGCCATCAGCCTGACAGGAATGAACACTGAAGCTTTCTTT.

The chain couples TRBV7-9 to TRBJ1-2; 8 nucleotides align to TRBD1. Germline V lookup: CDR1 SEHNR, CDR2 FQNEAQ (reference sequence). The CDR3 is made up of 14 amino acids. V trimming: 8 bases; J trimming: 6 bases; junction bases outside the gene matches: 11. Here the CDR3 DNA reads TGTGCCAGCCTAAGCACGGACAGGGTGGATGGCTACACCTTC. Amino acids: CASLSTDRVDGYTF.

The chain carries TRBV7-9 and TRBJ2-3; maybe TRBD2 (6 bases). Trimming cost V 7 bases and J 6 bases, with 20 bases left between them. The CDR3 contains 15 residues. CDR1 is SEHNR, CDR2 FQNEAQ, per germline (reference sequence). CDR3 sequence (DNA): TGTGCCAGCATCCAACTTAGGACGGGGGTGGATACGCAGTATTTT. Translated: CASIQLRTGVDTQYF.

J is TRBJ1-1 and V is TRBV5-1; TRBD1 matches 10 bases. CDR1 and CDR2 from the germline V gene are SGHRS and YFSETQ. The CDR3 contains 16 residues. V lost 4 bases to trimming and J lost 3 bases; unmatched junction nucleotides: 9. The CDR3 nucleotides read TGCGCCAGCAGCGCTCCGGGACAGGGGCCTTACACTGAAGCTTTCTTT. Amino acids: CASSAPGQGPYTEAFF.

This clone was picked up a small number of times. The chain recombines TRBV7-5 with TRBJ2-1; the table assigns TRBD1, which was not confirmed against the DNA. TRBV7-5 is annotated as a pseudogene. The length of the CDR3 is 18 residues. Written as DNA, the CDR3 is TGTGCCAGAAGTCCCCCTGGGCCGGGACAGAATGGGTACAATGAGCAGTTCTTC. Protein sequence: CARSPPGPGQNGYNEQFF.

This clone was seen only once. This chain links TRBV3-1 (or the pseudogene TRBV3-2) with TRBJ2-5; tentatively, D is TRBD2 (5 bases). Germline V lookup: CDR1 LGHDT, CDR2 YNNKEL (reference sequence). This CDR3 has 16 residues. The V gene lost 4 bases and the J gene lost 6 bases, with 21 bases spanning the gap. The CDR3 DNA is TGTGCCAGCAGCCCCCGACCCCTAACAAGGACTCAGACCCAGTACTTC. Protein sequence: CASSPRPLTRTQTQYF.

The chain recombines TRBV7-2 with TRBJ1-6; D is unresolved. Germline values: CDR1 SGHTA, CDR2 FQGNSA. The CDR3 has 12 amino acids. Trimming removed 4 bases from V and 12 bases from J, with 10 bases in between. In nucleotides, the CDR3 is TGTGCCAGCAGCTCCCCCATGCGACCCCTCCACTTT. It is translated as CASSSPMRPLHF.

The chain has TRBV6-1 and TRBJ1-1, with 7 bases fitting TRBD1. This CDR3 has 14 residues. Per germline, CDR1 MNHNS and CDR2 SASEGT. Trimming cost V 2 bases and J 6 bases; bases outside gene matches: 6. The CDR3 is CASSELGGGAEAFF. CDR3 nucleotide sequence: TGTGCCAGCAGTGAACTAGGGGGCGGTGCTGAAGCTTTCTTT.

The rearrangement joins TRBV2 to TRBJ2-1, with TRBD2 matching 12 bases. After removal of 5 bases from V and 8 bases from J, the junction contained 7 bases not matched to a gene. Germline V lookup: CDR1 SNHLY, CDR2 FYNNEI. The CDR3 loop spans 15 amino acids. DNA of the CDR3: TGTGCCAGCAGTCCGACTAGCGGGAGTGTCGATGAGCAGTTCTTC. Translated, it gives CASSPTSGSVDEQFF.

The CDR3 DNA sequence: TGTGCCAGCAGCCCCTTCCCTGAGAACCGAGAGACCCAGTACTTC. Amino acid sequence: CASSPFPENRETQYF. V and J are TRBV3-1 (or the pseudogene TRBV3-2) and TRBJ2-5; D unclear. Trimming cost V 4 bases and J 4 bases, with 16 bases left between them. The CDR3 is 15 residues long. The V gene's germline CDR1 is LGHDT and CDR2 YNNKEL (reference sequence).

The CDR3 here is CASSLADSDTEAFF. The CDR3 region has the DNA TGCGCCAGCAGCTTGGCCGACTCAGACACTGAAGCTTTCTTT. This chain joins TRBV5-1 and TRBJ1-1; D remains unclear. CDR3 length: 14 residues. Looked up from germline, CDR1 is SGHRS and CDR2 is YFSETQ. Trimming stripped 0 bases from V and 3 bases from J, with 9 bases between.

V is TRBV6-2 or TRBV6-3 and J is TRBJ2-7; the match to TRBD1 covers 8 bases. Trimming at V came to 2 bases and at J to 4 bases, leaving 7 bases not matched to a gene. CDR1 MNHEY and CDR2 SVGEGT come from the germline V gene. The CDR3 is made up of 15 amino acids. DNA for the CDR3: TGTGCCAGCAGTTACCCTGGACAGGGCAGGTACGAGCAGTACTTC. Its protein product is CASSYPGQGRYEQYF.

V is TRBV11-2 and J is TRBJ1-4, with D possibly matching TRBD1 (6 bases). CDR1 and CDR2 (germline): SGHAT, FQNNGV. The V end was cut by 4 bases, the J end by 5 bases, with 17 bases between. This CDR3 spans 16 amino acids. The CDR3 DNA reads as TGTGCCAGCAGCTCTACGAACCGGGACAAAAATGAAAAACTGTTTTTT. Its translation: CASSSTNRDKNEKLFF.

The rearrangement links TRBV10-3 to TRBJ2-5, with 8 positions matching TRBD1. V dropped 6 bases and J dropped 0; count of bases not matched to a gene: 9. This CDR3 contains 16 residues. Per the germline V gene, CDR1 is ENHRY and CDR2 is SYGVKD. CDR3 residues: CAISDRTGKDQETQYF. DNA for the CDR3: TGTGCCATCAGCGACCGGACAGGGAAAGACCAAGAGACCCAGTACTTC.